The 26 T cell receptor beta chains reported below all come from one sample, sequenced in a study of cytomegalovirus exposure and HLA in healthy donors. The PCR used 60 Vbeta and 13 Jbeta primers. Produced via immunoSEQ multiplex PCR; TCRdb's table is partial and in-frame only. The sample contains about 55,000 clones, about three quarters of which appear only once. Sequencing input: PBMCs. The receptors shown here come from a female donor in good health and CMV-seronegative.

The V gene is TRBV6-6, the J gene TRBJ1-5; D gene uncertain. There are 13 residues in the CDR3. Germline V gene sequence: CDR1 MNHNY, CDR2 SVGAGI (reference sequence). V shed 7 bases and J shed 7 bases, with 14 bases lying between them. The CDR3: CASMMGGSQPQHF. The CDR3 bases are TGTGCCAGCATGATGGGCGGGTCGCAGCCCCAGCATTTT.

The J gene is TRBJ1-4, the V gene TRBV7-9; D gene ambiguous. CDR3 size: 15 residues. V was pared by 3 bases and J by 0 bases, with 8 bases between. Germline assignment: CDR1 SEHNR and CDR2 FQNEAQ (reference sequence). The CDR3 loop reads CASSLSATTNEKLFF. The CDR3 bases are TGTGCCAGCAGCTTGTCAGCGACAACTAATGAAAAACTGTTTTTT.

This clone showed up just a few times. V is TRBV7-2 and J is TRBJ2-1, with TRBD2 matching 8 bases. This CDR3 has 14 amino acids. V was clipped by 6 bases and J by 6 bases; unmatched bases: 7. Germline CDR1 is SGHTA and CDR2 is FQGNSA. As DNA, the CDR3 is TGTGCCAGCAGTCCCGGGACTAGGGCCAATGAGCAGTTCTTC. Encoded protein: CASSPGTRANEQFF.

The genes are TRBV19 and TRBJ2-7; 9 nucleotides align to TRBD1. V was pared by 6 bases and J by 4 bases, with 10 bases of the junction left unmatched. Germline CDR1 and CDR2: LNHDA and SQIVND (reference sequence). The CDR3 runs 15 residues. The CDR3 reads CASSNPGTGSYEQYF. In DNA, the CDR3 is TGTGCCAGTAGCAACCCCGGGACAGGGTCATACGAGCAGTACTTC.

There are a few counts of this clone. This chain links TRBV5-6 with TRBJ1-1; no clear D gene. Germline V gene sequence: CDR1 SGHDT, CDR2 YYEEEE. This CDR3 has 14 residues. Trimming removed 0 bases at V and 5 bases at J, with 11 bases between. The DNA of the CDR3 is TGTGCCAGCAGCTTGGATTACACAGCAACTGAAGCTTTCTTT. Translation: CASSLDYTATEAFF.

CDR3: CASSLDSGDTEAFF. For the CDR3, the DNA is TGCGCCAGCAGCTTGGATTCGGGAGACACTGAAGCTTTCTTT. This chain links TRBV5-1 with TRBJ1-1; no clear D. The CDR3 is 14 residues long. Germline CDR1 is SGHRS and CDR2 is YFSETQ. V was trimmed by 0 bases and J by 3 bases, leaving 9 bases between them.

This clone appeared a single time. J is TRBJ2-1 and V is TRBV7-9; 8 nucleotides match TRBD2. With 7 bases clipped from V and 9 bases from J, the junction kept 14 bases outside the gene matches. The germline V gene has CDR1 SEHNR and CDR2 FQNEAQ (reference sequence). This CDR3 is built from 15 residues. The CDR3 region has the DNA TGTGCCAGCAATATTAAAGCGGGGGCTAGGAGTGAGCAGTTCTTC. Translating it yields CASNIKAGARSEQFF.

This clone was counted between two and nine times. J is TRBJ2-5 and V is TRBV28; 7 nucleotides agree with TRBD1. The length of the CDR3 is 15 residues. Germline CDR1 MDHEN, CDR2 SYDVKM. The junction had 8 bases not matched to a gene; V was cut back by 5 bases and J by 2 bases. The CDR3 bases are TGTGCCAGCAGTGGCAAGGGGGCAGCTCAAGAGACCCAGTACTTC. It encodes CASSGKGAAQETQYF.

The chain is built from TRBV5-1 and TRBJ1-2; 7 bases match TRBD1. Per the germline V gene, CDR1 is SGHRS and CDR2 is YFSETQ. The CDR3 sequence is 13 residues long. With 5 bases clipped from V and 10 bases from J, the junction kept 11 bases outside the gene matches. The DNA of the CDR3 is TGCGCCAGCAGGCCCTTGGACAGGAGTACCTACACCTTC. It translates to CASRPLDRSTYTF.

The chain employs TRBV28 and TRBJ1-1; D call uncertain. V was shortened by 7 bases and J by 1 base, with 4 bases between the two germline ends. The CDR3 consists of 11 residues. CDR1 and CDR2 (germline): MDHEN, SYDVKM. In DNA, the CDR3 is TGTGCCAGCACAGGGAACACTGAAGCTTTCTTT. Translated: CASTGNTEAFF.

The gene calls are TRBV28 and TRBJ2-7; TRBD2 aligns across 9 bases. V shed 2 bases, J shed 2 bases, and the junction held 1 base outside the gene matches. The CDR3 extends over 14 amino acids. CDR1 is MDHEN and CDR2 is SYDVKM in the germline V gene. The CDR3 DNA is TGTGCCAGCAGTTTAGCGGGAGGGCCCTACGAGCAGTACTTC. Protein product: CASSLAGGPYEQYF.

The CDR3 DNA reads TGTGCCAGCAGCACTAGAGGGTTGGGACAGGGCTACGAGCAGTACTTC. It specifies CASSTRGLGQGYEQYF. This chain links TRBV7-8 with TRBJ2-7; 9 nucleotides match TRBD1. The V gene's germline CDR1 is SGHVS and CDR2 FQNEAQ. The CDR3 is 16 residues long. The junction had 11 bases not matched to a gene; V was cut back by 5 bases and J by 3 bases.

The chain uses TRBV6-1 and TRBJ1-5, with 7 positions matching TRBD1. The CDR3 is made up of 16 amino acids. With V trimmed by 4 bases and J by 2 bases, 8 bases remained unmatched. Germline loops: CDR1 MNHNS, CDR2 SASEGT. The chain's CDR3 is CASSASRGTGNQPQHF. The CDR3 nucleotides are TGTGCCAGCAGTGCAAGCAGGGGGACGGGCAATCAGCCCCAGCATTTT.

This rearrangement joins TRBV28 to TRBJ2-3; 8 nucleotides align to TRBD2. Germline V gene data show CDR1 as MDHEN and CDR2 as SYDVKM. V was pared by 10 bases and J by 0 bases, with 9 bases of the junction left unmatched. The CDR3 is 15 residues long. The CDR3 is CATTGGGMSTDTQYF. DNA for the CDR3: TGTGCCACGACCGGGGGGGGGATGAGCACAGATACGCAGTATTTT.

This chain's CDR3 is CASSLAEDEQYF. For the CDR3, the DNA is TGTGCCAGCAGCTTAGCAGAGGACGAGCAGTACTTC. The chain uses TRBV7-9 and TRBJ2-7; no definite D call. Looked up from germline, CDR1 is SEHNR and CDR2 is FQNEAQ (reference sequence). V dropped 0 bases and J dropped 5 bases, with 5 bases sitting between them. CDR3 size: 12 residues. The full variable domain, with the rest looked up from reference TRBV7-9 and TRBJ2-7, is DTGVSQNPRHKITKRGQNVTFRCDPISEHNRLYWYRQTLGQGPEFLTYFQNEAQLEKSRLLSDRFSAERPKGSFSTLEIQRTEQGDSAMYLCASSLAEDEQYFGPGTRLTVT.

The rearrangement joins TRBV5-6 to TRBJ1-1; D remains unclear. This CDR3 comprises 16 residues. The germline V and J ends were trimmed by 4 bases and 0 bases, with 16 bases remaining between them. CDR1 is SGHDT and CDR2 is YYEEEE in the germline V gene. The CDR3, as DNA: TGTGCCAGCAGCCCAGTGGGGAGACGGTTGAACACTGAAGCTTTCTTT. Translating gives CASSPVGRRLNTEAFF.

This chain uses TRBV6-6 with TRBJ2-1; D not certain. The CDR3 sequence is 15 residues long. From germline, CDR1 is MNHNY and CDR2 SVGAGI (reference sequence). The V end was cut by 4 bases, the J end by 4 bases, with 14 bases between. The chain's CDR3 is CASSFLAEIYNEQFF. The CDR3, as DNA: TGTGCCAGCAGTTTCCTTGCGGAAATTTACAATGAGCAGTTCTTC.

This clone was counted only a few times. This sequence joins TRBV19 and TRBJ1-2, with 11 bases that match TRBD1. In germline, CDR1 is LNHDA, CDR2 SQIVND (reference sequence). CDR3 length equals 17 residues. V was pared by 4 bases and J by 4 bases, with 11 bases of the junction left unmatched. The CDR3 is CASSTPLGTGGGYGYTF. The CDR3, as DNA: TGTGCCAGTAGTACACCACTCGGGACAGGGGGAGGCTATGGCTACACCTTC.

The CDR3 here is CASSVVPEGLDTQYF. The CDR3 DNA follows: TGTGCCAGCAGCGTAGTCCCGGAGGGGTTAGATACGCAGTATTTT. The genes are TRBV9 and TRBJ2-3; a weak D match, TRBD2 (6 bases). This CDR3 is built from 15 residues. Germline CDR1 and CDR2: SGDLS and YYNGEE. V lost 0 bases to trimming and J lost 5 bases, with 13 bases between them.

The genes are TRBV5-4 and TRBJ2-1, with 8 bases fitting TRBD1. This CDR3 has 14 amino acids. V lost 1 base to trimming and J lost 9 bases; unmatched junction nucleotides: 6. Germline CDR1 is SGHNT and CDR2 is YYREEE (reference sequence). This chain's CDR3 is CASSLSGQGLEQFF. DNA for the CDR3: TGTGCCAGCAGCTTGAGTGGACAGGGCCTTGAGCAGTTCTTC.

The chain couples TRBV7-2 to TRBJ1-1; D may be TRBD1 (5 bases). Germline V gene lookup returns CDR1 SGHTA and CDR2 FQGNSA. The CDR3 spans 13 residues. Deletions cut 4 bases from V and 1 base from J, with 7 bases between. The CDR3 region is CASSSGWNTEAFF. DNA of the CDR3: TGTGCCAGCAGCTCAGGGTGGAACACTGAAGCTTTCTTT.

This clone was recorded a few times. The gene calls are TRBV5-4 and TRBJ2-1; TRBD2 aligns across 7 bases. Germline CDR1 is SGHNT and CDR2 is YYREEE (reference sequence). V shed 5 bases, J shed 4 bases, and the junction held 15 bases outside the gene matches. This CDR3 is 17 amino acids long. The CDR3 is CASSRGGRASGYNEQFF. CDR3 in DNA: TGTGCCAGCAGTCGGGGTGGAAGAGCTAGCGGTTACAATGAGCAGTTCTTC.

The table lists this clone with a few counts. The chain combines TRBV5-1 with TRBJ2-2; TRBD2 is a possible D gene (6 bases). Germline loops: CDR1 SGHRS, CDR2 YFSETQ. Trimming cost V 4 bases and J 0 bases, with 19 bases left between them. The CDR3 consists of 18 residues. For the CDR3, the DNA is TGCGCCAGCAGCCCCCCGCTCGGGAGCTACGCGAACACCGGGGAGCTGTTTTTT. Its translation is CASSPPLGSYANTGELFF.

The CDR3 protein is CASRGTGIVSPLHF. As DNA, the CDR3 is TGTGCCAGCAGGGGGACAGGGATAGTCTCACCCCTCCACTTT. V gene TRBV27 combines with J gene TRBJ1-6; 9 bases match TRBD1. The CDR3 consists of 14 residues. Germline loops: CDR1 MNHEY, CDR2 SMNVEV (reference sequence). V shed 6 bases, J shed 10 bases, and the junction held 7 bases outside the gene matches.

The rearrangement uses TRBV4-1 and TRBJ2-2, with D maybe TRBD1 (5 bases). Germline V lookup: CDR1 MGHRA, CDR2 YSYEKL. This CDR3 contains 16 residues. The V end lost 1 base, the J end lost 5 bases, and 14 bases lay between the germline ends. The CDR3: CASSQAWTPPTGELFF. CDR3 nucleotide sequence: TGCGCCAGCAGCCAAGCTTGGACACCACCGACCGGGGAGCTGTTTTTT.

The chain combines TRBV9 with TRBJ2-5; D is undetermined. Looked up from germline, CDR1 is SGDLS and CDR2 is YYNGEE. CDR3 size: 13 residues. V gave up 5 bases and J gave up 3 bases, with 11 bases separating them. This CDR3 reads CASSSGSEETQYF. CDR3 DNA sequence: TGTGCCAGCAGTTCCGGGTCCGAAGAGACCCAGTACTTC.